This passage covers 6 T cell receptor beta chains from one sample sequenced in a study of T cell changes during pregnancy in multiple sclerosis. Produced via immunoSEQ multiplex PCR; TCRdb's table is partial and in-frame only. Of roughly 97,000 clones in the sample, approximately 90% are singletons; the top ten hold 0.7% to 0.9%. The sample here was peripheral blood, taken in the second trimester of pregnancy. The receptors come from a female donor in good health, enrolled as a control in a pregnancy study.

The chain has TRBV7-8 and TRBJ2-2, with a tentative D call TRBD1 (5 bases). The V and J ends lost 0 bases and 5 bases respectively, with 7 bases between them. Germline-derived CDR1 and CDR2 are SGHVS and FQNEAQ. The CDR3 is 14 residues long. CDR3 region: CASSLARGTGELFF. The DNA for the CDR3 is TGTGCCAGCAGCTTAGCAAGGGGAACCGGGGAGCTGTTTTTT. Supplemented by reference TRBV7-8 and TRBJ2-2, the full variable domain reads GAGVSQSPRYKVAKRGQDVALRCDPISGHVSLFWYQQALGQGPEFLTYFQNEAQLDKSGLPSDRFFAERPEGSVSTLKIQRTQQEDSAVYLCASSLARGTGELFFGEGSRLTVL.

The rearrangement links TRBV7-2 to TRBJ1-4; 8 bases are a match to TRBD1. V shed 4 bases, J shed 8 bases, and the junction held 9 bases outside the gene matches. Per the germline V gene, CDR1 is SGHTA and CDR2 is FQGNSA. The CDR3 is 15 residues long. CDR3 amino acids: CASSSPGGGKEKLFF. The CDR3 DNA sequence: TGTGCCAGCAGCTCCCCAGGGGGCGGTAAAGAAAAACTGTTTTTT.

The gene calls are TRBV6-5 and TRBJ1-1; 7 bases line up with TRBD1. V was clipped by 6 bases and J by 2 bases; unmatched bases: 9. Germline CDR1 MNHEY, CDR2 SVGAGI. CDR3 size: 15 residues. For the CDR3, the DNA is TGTGCCAGCAGGACGCCCGGGACAGCTAACACTGAAGCTTTCTTT. As protein: CASRTPGTANTEAFF.

The V gene is TRBV5-4, the J gene TRBJ2-7; 13 positions match TRBD2. Unmatched junction bases numbered 9, after V lost 1 base and J lost 5 bases. The CDR3 extends over 17 amino acids. Germline V lookup: CDR1 SGHNT, CDR2 YYREEE (reference sequence). Here the CDR3 DNA reads TGTGCCAGCAGCTTGAAGACTAGCGGGAGGAGGGCGGACGAGCAGTACTTC. Protein product: CASSLKTSGRRADEQYF.

The J gene is TRBJ2-5, the V gene TRBV5-6; 11 positions agree with TRBD1. Germline CDR1 is SGHDT and CDR2 is YYEEEE. CDR3 length: 16 residues. J was trimmed by 3 bases and V by 7 bases; bases with no gene match: 11. CDR3 loop: CASLTWGDRGKETQYF. In DNA, the CDR3 is TGTGCCAGCCTAACATGGGGGGACAGGGGGAAAGAGACCCAGTACTTC.

The chain links TRBV27 to TRBJ2-3; 8 bases fit TRBD1. Per the germline V gene, CDR1 is MNHEY and CDR2 is SMNVEV (reference sequence). The CDR3 is 14 residues long. J was trimmed by 1 base and V by 5 bases; bases with no gene match: 2. This chain's CDR3 is CASSLDRGTDTQYF. The CDR3 coding sequence is TGTGCCAGCAGTCTGGACAGGGGCACAGATACGCAGTATTTT.